These 14 T cell receptor beta chains were sequenced from one sample in a study of T-cell memory formation after mild COVID-19 (dated by TCRdb to the early 2020s). The library came from 5' RACE. Reads for this sample came from an Illumina NovaSeq 6000. TCRdb trimmed public reads at Q25 via fastp, called clones via MiXCR and kept in-frame beta chains. All rows with the same CDR3 protein become a single entry with the most common DNA and genes. Present in this sample are approximately 300,000 distinct CDR3 sequences, more than 15% of which were seen just once. Clones ranked in the top ten supply about 20% of the sample. The sequencing input was PBMCs or a T cell subset sorted from them (not recorded which). These receptors were collected from a man aged 18-30 years who had mild COVID-19 (a few samples of this study predate the infection). The sample titles of this study are shuffled in the database, so cell type and time point are left out; the donor was told from shared clones.

The chain links TRBV5-6 to TRBJ1-3; D is uncertain. The V end was cut by 3 bases, the J end by 7 bases, with 14 bases between. The CDR3 is 14 amino acids. Germline V gene data show CDR1 as SGHDT and CDR2 as YYEEEE. DNA for the CDR3: TGTGCCAGCAGCTGGGGATCTGGAGGGAACACCATATATTTT. Translation gives CASSWGSGGNTIYF.

The rearrangement joins TRBV12-3 or TRBV12-4 to TRBJ2-5; D is perhaps TRBD2 (5 bases). The length of the CDR3 is 14 residues. V gave up 6 bases and J gave up 7 bases, with 18 bases separating them. The CDR3 coding sequence is TGTGCCAGCAGAACCGGGCAGGCGGGCGGGACCCAGTACTTC. Encoded protein: CASRTGQAGGTQYF.

In its sample, this clonotype was seen a few times. The chain couples TRBV28 to TRBJ1-2; 8 nucleotides agree with TRBD1. The J segment lost 4 bases and the V segment lost 9 bases, leaving 7 bases of the junction unmatched. This CDR3 comprises 13 residues. CDR1 MDHEN and CDR2 SYDVKM come from the germline V gene. DNA of the CDR3: TGTGCCAGGGCAGGGGGCGTCGGCTATGGCTACACCTTC. This sequence encodes CARAGGVGYGYTF.

The chain couples TRBV19 to TRBJ1-1; 9 bases are a match to TRBD1. The CDR3 consists of 15 residues. With V trimmed by 1 base and J by 4 bases, 4 bases remained unmatched. The germline CDR1 and CDR2 sequences are LNHDA and SQIVND (reference sequence). The CDR3 DNA reads as TGTGCCAGTAGTATAGCCAGGACAGGGGCCACTGAAGCTTTCTTT. It is translated as CASSIARTGATEAFF.

This chain links TRBV30 with TRBJ1-2; a possible D gene is TRBD1 (5 bases). Germline V gives CDR1 GTSNPN, CDR2 SVGIG (reference sequence). This CDR3 comprises 12 residues. V lost 8 bases and J lost 3, with 13 bases in between. In nucleotides, the CDR3 is TGTGCCCGGGACCGAGGCCACTATGGCTACACCTTC. As protein: CARDRGHYGYTF.

This clonotype turned up a few times. The chain links TRBV2 to TRBJ2-5; no clear D. Trimming left V 6 bases short and J 4 bases short, with 12 bases between. The germline V gene has CDR1 SNHLY and CDR2 FYNNEI. The CDR3 sequence is 13 residues long. The CDR3 loop reads CASRLGNRETQYF. DNA for the CDR3: TGTGCCAGCAGGTTGGGCAACCGAGAGACCCAGTACTTC.

In its sample, this clonotype was seen a few times. CDR3 bases: TGCGCCAGCAGCATCCGGGACTCCATGGGCCAAAACTATGGCTACACCTTC. This translates into CASSIRDSMGQNYGYTF. The chain uses TRBV4-1 and TRBJ1-2; a weak D match, TRBD1 (5 bases). Germline lookup yields CDR1 MGHRA and CDR2 YSYEKL. The CDR3 is 17 amino acids. Trimming took off 5 bases at V and 2 bases at J, with 21 bases between the two ends.

Only a few counts were recorded for this clonotype. This rearrangement joins TRBV7-2 to TRBJ1-1; D is perhaps TRBD1 (5 bases). CDR1 is SGHTA, CDR2 FQGNSA, per germline. The length of the CDR3 is 14 residues. V gave up 1 base and J gave up 3 bases, with 9 bases separating them. The CDR3 loop is CASSLGRGYTEAFF. For the CDR3, the DNA is TGTGCCAGCAGCTTAGGACGGGGGTACACTGAAGCTTTCTTT.

This clonotype was observed a few times. The J gene is TRBJ2-7, the V gene TRBV27; D is possibly TRBD1 or TRBD2 (6 bases each). V lost 2 bases and J lost 2, with 19 bases in between. This CDR3 comprises 17 residues. CDR1 is MNHEY, CDR2 SMNVEV, per germline (reference sequence). The CDR3 DNA is TGTGCCAGCAGTTTAAGGGGTCTGGGGGGCGAACCCTACGAGCAGTACGTC. This encodes CASSLRGLGGEPYEQYV.

The V call is TRBV18, the J call TRBJ2-7; D is perhaps TRBD2 (6 bases). This CDR3 comprises 15 residues. V lost 0 bases and J 2 bases, leaving 11 bases between the germline ends. Per the germline V gene, CDR1 is KGHSH and CDR2 is LQKENI. The CDR3 reads CASSPPGSKAYEQYF. In DNA, the CDR3 is TGTGCCAGCTCACCACCCGGGAGTAAGGCCTACGAGCAGTACTTC.

This chain joins TRBV5-1 and TRBJ1-2, with D tentatively TRBD1 (6 bases). V was cut by 4 bases and J by 8 bases, with 15 bases left in between. The CDR3 has 13 amino acids. CDR1 and CDR2 (germline): SGHRS, YFSETQ. The CDR3 bases are TGCGCCAGCAGCGAACCACAGGGAAGGGGCTACACCTTC. Translation gives CASSEPQGRGYTF.

This clonotype was picked up a small number of times. The V call is TRBV28, the J call TRBJ2-5; 8 bases align to TRBD2. J lost 3 bases, V lost 8 bases, and 11 bases had no gene match. This CDR3 region has 15 residues. Germline V gives CDR1 MDHEN, CDR2 SYDVKM. As DNA, the CDR3 is TGTGCCAGCCGGTCCTACTCGGGGGGGGAAGAGACCCAGTACTTC. Translated, it gives CASRSYSGGEETQYF.

V usage is TRBV20-1 and J usage is TRBJ2-2; D is unresolved. Looked up from germline, CDR1 is DFQATT and CDR2 is SNEGSKA (reference sequence). The CDR3 spans 13 residues. V was shortened by 6 bases and J by 4 bases, with 12 bases between the two germline ends. DNA of the CDR3: TGCAGTGCCTCGACCGGTCCCACCGGGGAGCTGTTTTTT. Translated: CSASTGPTGELFF.

This clonotype has just a few counts. The V and J genes are TRBV25-1 and TRBJ1-1, with D perhaps matching TRBD1 (5 bases). Trimming took 4 bases from V and 11 from J, leaving 17 bases between them. The CDR3 runs to 13 residues. The germline CDR1 and CDR2 sequences are MGHDK and SYGVNS. The CDR3: CASSGEWAGTAFF. DNA of the CDR3: TGTGCCAGCAGTGGAGAGTGGGCTGGGACGGCTTTCTTT.